These 20 T cell receptor beta chains were sequenced from one sample in a study of blood T cell repertoires in COVID-19. The method was immunoSEQ multiplex PCR; TCRdb's version includes in-frame clones alone and lacks a portion of them. The data show under 200,000 clones, approximately 92% seen once. Sequenced input: peripheral blood. The receptors were sampled from a man aged 45-65 years with acute or convalescent COVID-19.

The rearrangement joins TRBV24-1 to TRBJ2-1, with D possibly TRBD2 on 6 matching bases. Germline V gene sequence: CDR1 KGHDR, CDR2 SFDVKD. Trimming took 3 bases from V and 13 from J, leaving 18 bases between them. The CDR3 contains 14 residues. This chain's CDR3 is CATSDPPPRETQFF. The DNA for the CDR3 is TGTGCCACCAGTGATCCCCCTCCTCGGGAGACACAGTTCTTC.

This rearrangement joins TRBV9 to TRBJ1-2; 9 bases fit TRBD1. The V segment lost 3 bases and the J segment 4 bases; nucleotides outside the gene matches: 10. The CDR3 contains 16 residues. Germline CDR1 SGDLS, CDR2 YYNGEE. The CDR3 spells CASSASGTGRGYGYTF. The CDR3 coding sequence is TGTGCCAGCAGCGCTTCCGGGACAGGGCGTGGCTATGGCTACACCTTC.

The V call is TRBV5-6, the J call TRBJ2-3, with 8 nucleotides matching TRBD2. Losses at the gene ends were 4 bases for V and 2 bases for J; bases not matched to a gene: 3. Germline values: CDR1 SGHDT, CDR2 YYEEEE. The CDR3 consists of 14 residues. The CDR3 DNA reads TGTGCCAGCAGCATAGCGGGGCCCACAGATACGCAGTATTTT. It is translated as CASSIAGPTDTQYF. Full variable domain (outside the CDR3, taken from reference TRBV5-6 and TRBJ2-3): DAGVTQSPTHLIKTRGQQVTLRCSPKSGHDTVSWYQQALGQGPQFIFQYYEEEERQRGNFPDRFSGHQFPNYSSELNVNALLLGDSALYLCASSIAGPTDTQYFGPGTRLTVL.

The chain links TRBV9 to TRBJ2-3; 9 nucleotides align to TRBD2. Per the germline V gene, CDR1 is SGDLS and CDR2 is YYNGEE. V lost 0 bases, J lost 6 bases, and 2 bases stayed unmatched. The CDR3 contains 14 residues. The CDR3 here is CASSVATSGDTQYF. The CDR3 coding sequence is TGTGCCAGCAGCGTAGCAACTAGCGGGGATACGCAGTATTTT.

The chain uses TRBV9 and TRBJ2-1; 11 bases match TRBD1. The CDR3 is 19 amino acids. Germline V gene sequence: CDR1 SGDLS, CDR2 YYNGEE. The V segment lost 0 bases and the J segment 3 bases; nucleotides outside the gene matches: 11. In DNA form, the CDR3 reads TGTGCCAGCAGCGTAGATATAACTAGAGGGACAGGGGGCTACAATGAGCAGTTCTTC. It specifies CASSVDITRGTGGYNEQFF. The full variable domain, in which reference TRBV9 and TRBJ2-1 provide the parts outside the CDR3, is DSGVTQTPKHLITATGQRVTLRCSPRSGDLSVYWYQQSLDQGLQFLIQYYNGEERAKGNILERFSAQQFPDLHSELNLSSLELGDSALYFCASSVDITRGTGGYNEQFFGPGTRLTVL.

The chain is built from TRBV10-2 and TRBJ2-5; 7 nucleotides line up with TRBD2. Germline CDR1 reads WSHSY; CDR2 reads SAAADI. The CDR3 totals 16 residues. Losses at the gene ends were 1 base for V and 0 bases for J; bases not matched to a gene: 5. The CDR3 DNA sequence: TGCGCCAGCAGTGAGTGGGCTAGCGGATACCAAGAGACCCAGTACTTC. It yields the protein CASSEWASGYQETQYF.

V usage is TRBV28 and J usage is TRBJ1-2, with 8 bases fitting TRBD1. Germline V gives CDR1 MDHEN, CDR2 SYDVKM. Unmatched junction bases numbered 16, after V lost 7 bases and J lost 9 bases. The CDR3 runs to 15 residues. CDR3 region: CASNDMTGDLASYTF. The DNA of the CDR3 is TGTGCCAGCAACGATATGACAGGGGACCTGGCTAGCTACACCTTC.

The V call is TRBV9, the J call TRBJ2-1; 8 bases align to TRBD1. The V gene's germline CDR1 is SGDLS and CDR2 YYNGEE. This CDR3 has 18 residues. V lost 4 bases, J lost 9 bases, and 21 bases stayed unmatched. CDR3 amino acids: CASSPNPGERTGRSEQFF. CDR3 DNA: TGTGCCAGCAGCCCCAACCCCGGGGAGAGGACAGGGAGGAGTGAGCAGTTCTTC.

This clone was seen once. The rearrangement joins TRBV5-1 to TRBJ2-2; 7 bases are shared with TRBD1. In germline, CDR1 is SGHRS, CDR2 YFSETQ. V lost 6 bases to trimming and J lost 4 bases; unmatched junction nucleotides: 12. The CDR3 runs 16 residues. CDR3 nucleotide sequence: TGCGCCAGCACACCCTCCGGCAGGGGGACCACCGGGGAGCTGTTTTTT. Its protein product is CASTPSGRGTTGELFF.

The chain is built from TRBV5-1 and TRBJ2-7; TRBD2 aligns across 7 bases. J was trimmed by 2 bases and V by 0 bases; bases with no gene match: 5. Germline CDR1 SGHRS, CDR2 YFSETQ. The CDR3 loop spans 15 amino acids. The CDR3 DNA reads TGCGCCAGCAGCTTGGTACCTAGCGGAACCTACGAGCAGTACTTC. Its protein product is CASSLVPSGTYEQYF.

V gene TRBV7-2 combines with J gene TRBJ1-4; weak D call: TRBD1 (5 bases). Germline V gene lookup returns CDR1 SGHTA and CDR2 FQGNSA. The CDR3 has 13 residues. V was trimmed by 8 bases and J by 8 bases, leaving 15 bases between them. CDR3 in DNA: TGTGCCAGCTCTGGGGGAGGAGGGGAAAAACTGTTTTTT. It specifies CASSGGGGEKLFF.

The chain employs TRBV7-2 and TRBJ2-2; D possibly corresponds to TRBD2 (5 bases). The CDR3 contains 15 residues. Trimming removed 4 bases from V and 4 bases from J, with 13 bases in between. Germline V gives CDR1 SGHTA, CDR2 FQGNSA. The CDR3 loop reads CASSWRTGGTGELFF. DNA of the CDR3: TGTGCCAGCAGCTGGAGGACTGGTGGCACCGGGGAGCTGTTTTTT.

This rearrangement joins TRBV11-2 to TRBJ2-3; TRBD2 matches at 13 bases. J gave up 2 bases and V 1 base, and 6 bases lay outside the gene matches. CDR3 size: 18 residues. Germline assignment: CDR1 SGHAT and CDR2 FQNNGV. DNA of the CDR3: TGTGCCAGCAGCTTAGGTCTAGGACTAGCGGGAGCCACAGATACGCAGTATTTT. Translated, it gives CASSLGLGLAGATDTQYF.

V gene TRBV5-1 combines with J gene TRBJ2-2; D ambiguous. Germline CDR1 SGHRS, CDR2 YFSETQ. The V end lost 1 base, the J end lost 0 bases, and 10 bases lay between the germline ends. The CDR3 is made up of 16 amino acids. The CDR3 DNA follows: TGCGCCAGCAGCTTGCCATCCCATTCGAACACCGGGGAGCTGTTTTTT. It translates to CASSLPSHSNTGELFF.

The CDR3 sequence is CATSDRPSGTVRDTQYF. The CDR3 DNA sequence: TGTGCCACCAGTGATAGGCCTAGCGGTACTGTGCGAGATACGCAGTATTTT. The chain employs TRBV24-1 and TRBJ2-3, with 7 bases lining up with TRBD2. This CDR3 spans 17 amino acids. The J segment lost 5 bases and the V segment lost 3 bases, leaving 13 bases of the junction unmatched. CDR1 is KGHDR, CDR2 SFDVKD, per germline.

V and J are TRBV7-2 and TRBJ1-2; D gene unclear. Trimming took 1 base from V and 1 from J, leaving 10 bases between them. The CDR3 contains 15 residues. CDR1 and CDR2 from the germline V gene are SGHTA and FQGNSA. The CDR3 bases are TGTGCCAGCAGCTTAGTATTCGGGGTTAACTATGGCTACACCTTC. The encoded protein is CASSLVFGVNYGYTF. Based on the CDR3 plus reference TRBV7-2 and TRBJ1-2, the full variable domain is GAGVSQSPSNKVTEKGKDVELRCDPISGHTALYWYRQSLGQGLEFLIYFQGNSAPDKSGLPSDRFSAERTGGSVSTLTIQRTQQEDSAVYLCASSLVFGVNYGYTFGSGTRLTVV.

The chain uses TRBV19 and TRBJ2-6; 7 nucleotides agree with TRBD1. The CDR3 is 15 residues long. The germline V gene encodes CDR1 LNHDA and CDR2 SQIVND (reference sequence). J gave up 4 bases and V 5 bases, and 5 bases lay outside the gene matches. CDR3 sequence reads: CASSSGGSGANVLTF. DNA for the CDR3: TGTGCCAGTAGTTCAGGGGGTTCAGGGGCCAACGTCCTGACTTTC.

This clone occurred once. The V call is TRBV14, the J call TRBJ2-1, with 8 bases fitting TRBD2. V shed 0 bases, J shed 3 bases, and the junction held 7 bases outside the gene matches. This CDR3 is built from 17 residues. Germline V gives CDR1 SGHDN, CDR2 FVKESK. The CDR3: CASSQDSQRGIYNEQFF. The CDR3, as DNA: TGTGCCAGCAGCCAAGATAGCCAGCGGGGGATCTACAATGAGCAGTTCTTC.

The rearrangement joins TRBV27 to TRBJ1-5, with unresolved D. This CDR3 is 13 amino acids long. The germline V gene encodes CDR1 MNHEY and CDR2 SMNVEV (reference sequence). Trimming took off 4 bases at V and 5 bases at J, with 9 bases between the two ends. CDR3 loop: CASSSPSDQPQHF. The CDR3 DNA is TGTGCCAGCAGTTCCCCCTCCGATCAGCCCCAGCATTTT.

The rearrangement uses TRBV3-1 (or the pseudogene TRBV3-2) and TRBJ1-1; D not certain. The ends were cut back, 1 base at V and 0 bases at J, with 6 bases in the middle. The germline V gene encodes CDR1 LGHDT and CDR2 YNNKEL (reference sequence). This CDR3 has 14 amino acids. CDR3 protein: CASSQVHLNTEAFF. The DNA for the CDR3 is TGTGCCAGCAGCCAAGTTCATTTGAACACTGAAGCTTTCTTT.